The T cell receptor (beta chain) described here comes from a study of cytomegalovirus exposure and HLA in healthy donors. General study points: Earlier analysis found most TCR beta V segments productive about 87% or about 30% of the time. The study assumed roughly uniform donor sequencing depth for presence/absence analyses. Later examination showed HLA-associated TCR beta chains had greater clonal expansion than equally common others.

PCR amplification relied on 60 Vbeta primers (plus 13 Jbeta primers). Assay used: immunoSEQ multiplex PCR; TCRdb lists only in-frame clones, some missing. Among over 75,000 clones listed, almost 85% were seen once. The CDR3 runs 15 residues. Germline CDR1 is SGHAT and CDR2 is FQNNGV. V was shortened by 5 bases and J by 10 bases, with 18 bases between the two germline ends. Turning to this clone: Its specificity is unknown.

The chain is built from TRBV11-2 and TRBJ1-6; D might be TRBD1 (6 bases). This TCR came from a woman aged 18-35 years in good health and CMV-seropositive. Specimen: PBMCs. CDR3 protein: CASSPFSGGHSPLHF. As DNA, the CDR3 is TGTGCCAGCAGCCCCTTCTCGGGGGGCCACTCACCCCTCCACTTT. The full variable domain, with the rest looked up from reference TRBV11-2 and TRBJ1-6, is EAGVAQSPRYKIIEKRQSVAFWCNPISGHATLYWYQQILGQGPKLLIQFQNNGVVDDSQLPKDRFSAERLKGVDSTLKIQPAKLEDSAVYLCASSPFSGGHSPLHFGNGTRLTVT.